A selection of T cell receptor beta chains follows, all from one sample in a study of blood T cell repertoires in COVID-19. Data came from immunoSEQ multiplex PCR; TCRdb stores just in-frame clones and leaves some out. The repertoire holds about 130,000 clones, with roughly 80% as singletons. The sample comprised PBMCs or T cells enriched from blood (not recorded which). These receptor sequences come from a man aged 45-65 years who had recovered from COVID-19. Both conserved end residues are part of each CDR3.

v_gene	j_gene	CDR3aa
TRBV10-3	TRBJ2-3	CAISDRGDTQYF
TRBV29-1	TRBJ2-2	CSVERQPNTGELFF
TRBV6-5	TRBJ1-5	CASSYSDRPPNQPQHF
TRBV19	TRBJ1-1	CASRPNPWDRGNTEAFF
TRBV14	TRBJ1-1	CASSQLRNTEAFF
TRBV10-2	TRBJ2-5	CASSERGETQYF
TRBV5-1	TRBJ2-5	CASSPSTSGGVRETQYF
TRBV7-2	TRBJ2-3	CASSRSGITSTDTQYF
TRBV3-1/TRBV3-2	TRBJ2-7	CASSSKGAGEQYF
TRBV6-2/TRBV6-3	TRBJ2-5	CASSYQELETQYF
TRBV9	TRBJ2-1	CASSVDGGSPGEQFF
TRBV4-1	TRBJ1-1	CASSIHGGRRANTEAFF
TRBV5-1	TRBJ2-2	CASSPRGGGATGELFF
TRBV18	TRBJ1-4	CASSPNRQGPDEKLFF
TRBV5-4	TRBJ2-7	CASTPGEGPVYEQYF
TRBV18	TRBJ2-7	CASSPAAGDLSYEQYF
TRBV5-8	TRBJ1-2	CASSRGGGYTF
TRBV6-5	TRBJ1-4	CASRRSRQGEKLFF
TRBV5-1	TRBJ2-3	CASSPYKAGDTQYF
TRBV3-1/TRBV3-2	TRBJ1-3	CASSQYRERSGNTIYF
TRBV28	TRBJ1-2	CASSPQVDYGYTF
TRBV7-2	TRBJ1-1	CASSFISGGKGEAFF
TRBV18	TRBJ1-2	CASSPQDRGHYGYTF
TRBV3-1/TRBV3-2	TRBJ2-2	CASSQGQLNTGELFF
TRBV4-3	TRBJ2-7	CASPRAYEQYF
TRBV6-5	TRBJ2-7	CASSRTGGNEQYF
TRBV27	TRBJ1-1	CASSSKTGLVTEAFF
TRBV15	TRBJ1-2	CATSINNLDGYTF
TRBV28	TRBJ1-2	CASTSTGMLSNYGYTF
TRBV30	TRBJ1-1	CAWSEAGGEAFF
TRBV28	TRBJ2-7	CASSFPRAPREQYF
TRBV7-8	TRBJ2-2	CASSLFLAGGPGELFF
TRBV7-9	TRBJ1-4	CASSLADRVAKLFF
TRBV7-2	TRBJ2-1	CASSLVSGDNEQFF
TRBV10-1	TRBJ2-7	CASRDRGYEQYF
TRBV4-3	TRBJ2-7	CASSQEAQGGYEQYF
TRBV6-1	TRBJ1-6	CASSEFGLNNSPLHF
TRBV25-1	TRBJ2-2	CASGDRGNTGELFF
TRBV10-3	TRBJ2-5	CAISGRTSGGLQETQYF
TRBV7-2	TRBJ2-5	CASSLAASGGRETQYF
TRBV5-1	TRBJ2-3	CASSFVVAGGLTDTQYF
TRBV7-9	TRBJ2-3	CASSPRQGGGTDTQYF